The T cell receptor beta chain under discussion was sequenced for a study of PD-1 blockade in classical Hodgkin lymphoma. Study-level points and caveats: Prior to therapy, complete responders displayed diversity much like that of newly diagnosed patients. CD4+ TCR diversity rose significantly by C4D1, and CD8+ TCR diversity did not. When nivolumab was started under 1 year after ASCT, patients were excluded.

Time point: cycle 4 day 1 (C4D1), after 5 to 7 weeks of nivolumab. Every patient relapsed after autologous stem cell transplantation, and brentuximab vedotin exposure varied. Libraries were prepared by immunoSEQ multiplex PCR; TCRdb keeps only in-frame clonotypes and omits some of them. The sample contains 110,000 or so clones, about nine tenths of which appear only once. To note about this clone: The antigen remains unidentified.

CDR3 size: 17 residues. The V gene's germline CDR1 is LNHDA and CDR2 SQIVND (reference sequence). V shed 1 base and J 6 bases; nucleotides not matched to a gene: 9. This material consisted of peripheral blood mononuclear cells (PBMCs), taken before the fourth cycle of nivolumab. The TCR comes from a human donor with classical Hodgkin lymphoma. This chain links TRBV19 with TRBJ2-2, with 9 bases matching TRBD2. The CDR3 loop reads CASSIVPLAGRAGELFF. The CDR3 DNA reads as TGTGCCAGTAGTATAGTTCCGCTAGCGGGGCGGGCCGGGGAGCTGTTTTTT.